A single sample gave rise to the 17 T cell receptor beta chains below, sequenced in a study of a mutant IDH1 vaccine in newly diagnosed glioma. The time point denotes: baseline, week 1 (first vaccination visit). The treatment denotes: pre-vaccination baseline after standard-of-care therapy. Measured with immunoSEQ multiplex PCR; TCRdb has only the in-frame clones, and not every one. The repertoire holds about 59,000 clones, with around 90% as singletons. Material: PBMCs, obtained from a glioma patient treated with radiotherapy, temozolomide or both. Every receptor here comes from a man aged 45 to 65 with glioma.

This clone showed up just once. CDR3 DNA sequence: TGTGCCTGGAGTGATGAGCGAAGAGTCAACACCATATATTTT. This codes for CAWSDERRVNTIYF. The rearrangement joins TRBV30 to TRBJ1-3; D gene uncertain. V was pared by 1 base and J by 7 bases, with 14 bases between. CDR1 and CDR2 from the germline V gene are GTSNPN and SVGIG (reference sequence). CDR3 length equals 14 residues.

The chain joins TRBV6-5 to TRBJ2-7, with TRBD1 matching 8 bases. After removal of 2 bases from V and 2 bases from J, the junction contained 2 bases not matched to a gene. The CDR3 spans 14 residues. Looked up from germline, CDR1 is MNHEY and CDR2 is SVGAGI. The CDR3 region has the DNA TGTGCCAGCAGTTACGGACAGGGAACCTACGAGCAGTACTTC. It codes for CASSYGQGTYEQYF.

The CDR3 region has the DNA TGTGCCACCAGCATTCCAGATTCCTACGAGCAGTACTTC. Translation: CATSIPDSYEQYF. The chain recombines TRBV15 with TRBJ2-7; D call uncertain. V lost 4 bases to trimming and J lost 1 base, with 8 bases between them. CDR3 length: 13 residues. Looked up from germline, CDR1 is LNHNV and CDR2 is YYDKDF (reference sequence).

The chain links TRBV4-2 to TRBJ1-1; possibly TRBD1 for D (6 bases). Trimming left V 4 bases short and J 0 bases short, with 12 bases between. Germline V gene lookup returns CDR1 LGHNA and CDR2 YNFKEQ. This CDR3 is built from 15 residues. In DNA form, the CDR3 reads TGTGCCAGCAGCCTCGGACAGAGCCTGAACACTGAAGCTTTCTTT. It yields the protein CASSLGQSLNTEAFF.

This chain links TRBV6-5 with TRBJ2-7; D is uncertain. Trimming stripped 1 base from V and 1 base from J, with 11 bases between. The V gene's germline CDR1 is MNHEY and CDR2 SVGAGI. This CDR3 is 15 amino acids long. CDR3 DNA sequence: TGTGCCAGCAGTTACTTATCCCGCAGGTCCTACGAGCAGTACTTC. Residues: CASSYLSRRSYEQYF.

This clone came up once. The chain carries TRBV7-3 and TRBJ2-2; 9 nucleotides align to TRBD2. In germline, CDR1 is SGHTA, CDR2 FQGTGA. The CDR3 spans 17 residues. The junction had 6 bases not matched to a gene; V was cut back by 2 bases and J by 2 bases. CDR3 loop: CASSLGPGLANTGELFF. The CDR3 region has the DNA TGTGCCAGCAGCTTAGGCCCGGGACTAGCTAACACCGGGGAGCTGTTTTTT.

This clone appeared a few times. The rearrangement links TRBV7-2 to TRBJ1-1; no clear D. This CDR3 contains 13 residues. Germline V gene lookup returns CDR1 SGHTA and CDR2 FQGNSA. Trimming cost V 2 bases and J 1 base, with 5 bases left between them. Here the CDR3 DNA reads TGTGCCAGCAGCTTACAAGCGAACACTGAAGCTTTCTTT. The encoded protein is CASSLQANTEAFF. Variable domain in full (rest from reference TRBV7-2 and TRBJ1-1): GAGVSQSPSNKVTEKGKDVELRCDPISGHTALYWYRQSLGQGLEFLIYFQGNSAPDKSGLPSDRFSAERTGGSVSTLTIQRTQQEDSAVYLCASSLQANTEAFFGQGTRLTVV.

This chain uses TRBV25-1 with TRBJ1-1; D perhaps matches TRBD1 (5 bases). This CDR3 region has 15 residues. Trimming removed 5 bases at V and 1 base at J, with 14 bases between. From germline, CDR1 is MGHDK and CDR2 SYGVNS. The CDR3, as DNA: TGTGCCAGCAGTCCCTCCCCCGGGGGGAACACTGAAGCTTTCTTT. Encoded protein: CASSPSPGGNTEAFF.

This clone appeared a single time. The genes are TRBV29-1 and TRBJ2-7; the D is unclear. Germline loops: CDR1 SQVTM, CDR2 ANQGSEA. The CDR3 covers 13 residues. Trimming pared 3 bases from V and 0 bases from J, leaving 9 bases between. The CDR3 bases are TGCAGCGTTGAGAAGCAGAGCTCCTACGAGCAGTACTTC. Its protein product is CSVEKQSSYEQYF.

This chain connects TRBV19 to TRBJ2-1; 8 positions agree with TRBD1. The CDR3 extends over 15 amino acids. V shed 3 bases and J 2 bases; nucleotides not matched to a gene: 3. Germline CDR1 is LNHDA and CDR2 is SQIVND (reference sequence). The CDR3 spells CASSMADRAYNEQFF. The CDR3, as DNA: TGTGCCAGTAGTATGGCGGACAGGGCCTACAATGAGCAGTTCTTC.

V gene TRBV21-1 combines with J gene TRBJ2-7; TRBD2, as called in the table, went unchecked against the DNA. TRBV21-1 counts as a pseudogene. The CDR3 consists of 14 residues. This chain's CDR3 is CASRLAGIPYEQYF. As DNA, the CDR3 is TGTGCCAGCAGACTAGCGGGGATACCCTACGAGCAGTACTTC.

This clone has just one count. This chain uses TRBV5-1 with TRBJ2-1; 7 bases are shared with TRBD2. CDR3 length: 14 residues. The germline V gene has CDR1 SGHRS and CDR2 YFSETQ. V shed 4 bases and J 5 bases; nucleotides not matched to a gene: 6. CDR3 DNA: TGCGCCAGCAGCGGGGGGGACCAAAACAATGAGCAGTTCTTC. Encoded protein: CASSGGDQNNEQFF.

V gene TRBV14 combines with J gene TRBJ1-3, with D hard to call. Trimming removed 0 bases from V and 2 bases from J, with 5 bases in between. The CDR3 has 14 amino acids. Germline CDR1 is SGHDN and CDR2 is FVKESK. Here the CDR3 reads CASSQETTGNTIYF. The CDR3 nucleotides read TGTGCCAGCAGCCAAGAAACGACTGGAAACACCATATATTTT. Full variable domain (outside the CDR3, taken from reference TRBV14 and TRBJ1-3): EAGVTQFPSHSVIEKGQTVTLRCDPISGHDNLYWYRRVMGKEIKFLLHFVKESKQDESGMPNNRFLAERTGGTYSTLKVQPAELEDSGVYFCASSQETTGNTIYFGEGSWLTVV.

This CDR3 is CAWSVRLRETQYF. The CDR3 nucleotides read TGTGCCTGGAGTGTACGTTTAAGAGAGACCCAGTACTTC. V and J are TRBV30 and TRBJ2-5; D is ambiguous. V was cut by 0 bases and J by 4 bases, with 9 bases left in between. Germline assignment: CDR1 GTSNPN and CDR2 SVGIG (reference sequence). The CDR3 loop spans 13 amino acids.

The chain has TRBV2 and TRBJ1-2; 9 bases agree with TRBD1. Unmatched junction bases numbered 2, after V lost 6 bases and J lost 6 bases. Germline loops: CDR1 SNHLY, CDR2 FYNNEI. This CDR3 has 12 amino acids. The CDR3 region has the DNA TGTGCCAGCAGGGGGACAGGGCATGGCTACACCTTC. Its protein product is CASRGTGHGYTF.

The chain uses TRBV10-2 and TRBJ2-7; D call uncertain. CDR3 size: 14 residues. CDR1 and CDR2 (germline): WSHSY, SAAADI. V shed 6 bases and J shed 4 bases, with 16 bases lying between them. CDR3 DNA: TGCGCCAGCAGCGACCCGATCAACGGATACGAGCAGTACTTC. Amino acid sequence: CASSDPINGYEQYF.

This chain connects TRBV5-1 to TRBJ1-2; 9 bases align to TRBD1. Trimming cost V 4 bases and J 4 bases; bases outside gene matches: 11. Germline-derived CDR1 and CDR2 are SGHRS and YFSETQ. The CDR3 is 16 residues long. The CDR3 loop is CASSQTHRGPGYGYTF. Here the CDR3 DNA reads TGCGCCAGCAGCCAGACCCACAGGGGGCCGGGCTATGGCTACACCTTC.